Following are 15 T cell receptor beta chains from one sample sequenced in a study of blood T cell repertoires in COVID-19. Repertoires were generated with immunoSEQ multiplex PCR, while TCRdb's copy carries only in-frame clones and drops some. The profile shows around 300,000 clones, around 87% of them singletons. Sequencing was done on a sample of peripheral blood. The receptor source for this set is a woman aged 25 to 39 who had recovered from COVID-19.

The chain couples TRBV19 to TRBJ1-6, with TRBD1 matching over 7 bases. CDR3 length equals 12 residues. J lost 15 bases, V lost 4 bases, and 6 bases had no gene match. CDR1 LNHDA and CDR2 SQIVND come from the germline V gene (reference sequence). CDR3 sequence: CASSSQQGLLHF. The CDR3 DNA reads TGTGCCAGTAGTAGCCAACAGGGGCTCCTCCACTTT.

This chain uses TRBV6-1 with TRBJ1-2; D is uncertain. Germline loops: CDR1 MNHNS, CDR2 SASEGT. The CDR3 contains 14 residues. The V end was cut by 3 bases, the J end by 3 bases, with 11 bases between. CDR3: CASSDSPVDYGYTF. CDR3 nucleotide sequence: TGTGCCAGCAGTGATTCCCCGGTGGACTATGGCTACACCTTC.

The rearrangement uses TRBV29-1 and TRBJ1-2; tentatively, D is TRBD1 (5 bases). In germline, CDR1 is SQVTM, CDR2 ANQGSEA. The CDR3 contains 10 residues. Trimming took off 4 bases at V and 6 bases at J, with 6 bases between the two ends. The CDR3 region has the DNA TGCAGCGTTGCGGGGGATGGCTACACCTTC. Encoded protein: CSVAGDGYTF.

The chain combines TRBV12-3 or TRBV12-4 with TRBJ2-7; TRBD2 aligns across 8 bases. Trimming removed 1 base from V and 12 bases from J; junction bases left unmatched: 2. The CDR3 is 11 residues long. Here the CDR3 DNA reads TGTGCCAGCAGTTTAGGGCTAGCGGGGTACTTC. Translation gives CASSLGLAGYF.

The chain carries TRBV7-2 and TRBJ1-1, with D possibly matching TRBD1 (5 bases). V was pared by 2 bases and J by 11 bases, with 12 bases between. The germline CDR1 and CDR2 sequences are SGHTA and FQGNSA. This CDR3 comprises 12 residues. CDR3 residues: CASSLYQGGAFF. Here the CDR3 DNA reads TGTGCCAGCAGCTTATATCAGGGAGGGGCTTTCTTT.

The J gene is TRBJ2-7, the V gene TRBV2; 7 nucleotides match TRBD1. The trim removed 6 bases at V and 1 base at J, leaving 6 bases unmatched. The CDR3 covers 14 residues. Germline V lookup: CDR1 SNHLY, CDR2 FYNNEI. This CDR3 is CASRSRDSSYEQYF. As DNA, the CDR3 is TGTGCCAGCAGGTCAAGGGACAGTTCCTACGAGCAGTACTTC.

This clone was counted a single time. J is TRBJ1-2 and V is TRBV6-2 or TRBV6-3; 9 bases align to TRBD1. Germline V CDR1 and CDR2: MNHEY, SVGEGT. This CDR3 has 16 amino acids. V shed 0 bases and J 4 bases; nucleotides not matched to a gene: 6. CDR3 bases: TGTGCCAGCAGTTACTCGATGGGACAGGGACGCTATGGCTACACCTTC. Protein sequence: CASSYSMGQGRYGYTF.

The chain is built from TRBV5-1 and TRBJ1-2; 10 nucleotides match TRBD1. There are 15 residues in the CDR3. J was trimmed by 4 bases and V by 4 bases; bases with no gene match: 7. Germline V gives CDR1 SGHRS, CDR2 YFSETQ. CDR3 bases: TGCGCCAGCAGCCCCAGACAGGGGGCCATCTATGGCTACACCTTC. Its translation is CASSPRQGAIYGYTF.

The chain has TRBV7-9 and TRBJ1-6; D not resolved. V lost 1 base and J 2 bases, leaving 6 bases between the germline ends. Germline values: CDR1 SEHNR, CDR2 FQNEAQ (reference sequence). This CDR3 spans 15 amino acids. CDR3 sequence: CASSLVYTYNSPLHF. In nucleotides, the CDR3 is TGTGCCAGCAGCTTAGTATACACCTATAATTCACCCCTCCACTTT.

The rearrangement uses TRBV7-2 and TRBJ2-7, with 8 bases identical to TRBD1. This CDR3 is 14 amino acids long. The V and J ends lost 5 bases and 4 bases, in that order; junction bases with no gene match: 7. Germline loops: CDR1 SGHTA, CDR2 FQGNSA. The CDR3 DNA reads as TGTGCCAGCAGCACAGGACAGGGACCATACGAGCAGTACTTC. The encoded protein is CASSTGQGPYEQYF.

The chain combines TRBV5-1 with TRBJ1-4, with D perhaps TRBD1 (5 bases). Trimming stripped 1 base from V and 3 bases from J, with 10 bases between. Germline CDR1 reads SGHRS; CDR2 reads YFSETQ. CDR3 size: 15 residues. CDR3 in amino acids: CASSLSGVPNEKLFF. As DNA, the CDR3 is TGCGCCAGCAGCTTGTCGGGGGTTCCTAATGAAAAACTGTTTTTT.

The chain employs TRBV5-4 and TRBJ2-2; D remains unclear. CDR1 and CDR2 (germline): SGHNT, YYREEE (reference sequence). V dropped 4 bases and J dropped 2 bases, with 21 bases sitting between them. This CDR3 comprises 18 residues. The CDR3 region is CASSRVAGQPRNTGELFF. CDR3 in DNA: TGTGCCAGCAGCCGCGTCGCAGGCCAACCAAGAAACACCGGGGAGCTGTTTTTT.

This rearrangement joins TRBV7-2 to TRBJ2-4, with 9 positions matching TRBD2. Germline V gene data show CDR1 as SGHTA and CDR2 as FQGNSA. This CDR3 is built from 15 residues. Losses at the gene ends were 4 bases for V and 10 bases for J; bases not matched to a gene: 11. CDR3 loop: CASSYASGTRGIQYF. DNA of the CDR3: TGTGCCAGCAGCTACGCTAGCGGGACGAGGGGTATTCAGTACTTC.

The genes are TRBV27 and TRBJ2-7; maybe TRBD1 (7 bases). The CDR3 has 15 residues. The ends were cut back, 5 bases at V and 2 bases at J, with 16 bases in the middle. Germline CDR1 MNHEY, CDR2 SMNVEV (reference sequence). The CDR3 sequence is CASSRGDRPAYEQYF. Here the CDR3 DNA reads TGTGCCAGCAGTAGGGGGGACAGACCTGCCTACGAGCAGTACTTC.

The chain joins TRBV30 to TRBJ2-3, with D uncertain. The germline V gene encodes CDR1 GTSNPN and CDR2 SVGIG (reference sequence). V lost 4 bases, J lost 2 bases, and 19 bases lay in between. CDR3 length: 16 residues. The CDR3 DNA sequence: TGTGCCTGGACCCAACCCCAGGCCAGCCACACAGATACGCAGTATTTT. It codes for CAWTQPQASHTDTQYF.